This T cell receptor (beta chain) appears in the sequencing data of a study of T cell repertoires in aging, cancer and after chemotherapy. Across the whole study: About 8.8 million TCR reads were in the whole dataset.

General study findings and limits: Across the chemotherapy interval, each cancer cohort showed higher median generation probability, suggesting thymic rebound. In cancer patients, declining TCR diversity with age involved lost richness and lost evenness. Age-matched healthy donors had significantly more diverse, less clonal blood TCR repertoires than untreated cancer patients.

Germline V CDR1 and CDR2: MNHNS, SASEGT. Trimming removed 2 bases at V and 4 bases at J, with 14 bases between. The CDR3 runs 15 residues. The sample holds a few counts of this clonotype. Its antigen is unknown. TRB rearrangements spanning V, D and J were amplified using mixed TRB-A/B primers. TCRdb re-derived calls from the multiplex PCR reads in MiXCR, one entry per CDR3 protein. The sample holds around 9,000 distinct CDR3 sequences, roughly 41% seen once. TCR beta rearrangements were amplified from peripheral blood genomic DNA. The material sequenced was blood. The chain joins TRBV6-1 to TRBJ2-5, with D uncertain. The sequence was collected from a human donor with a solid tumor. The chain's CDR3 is CASSETPHRRETQYF. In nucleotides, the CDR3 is TGTGCCAGCAGTGAAACACCCCACAGAAGAGAGACCCAGTACTTC.